Described below is a single T cell receptor beta chain sequence and its context. This record comes from a study of T cell responses to AZD1222 COVID-19 vaccine. Generated by immunoSEQ multiplex PCR, the TCRdb table keeps only in-frame clones and is missing some. The sample shows approximately 96,000 clones, about 86% of them seen only once. V was pared by 5 bases and J by 7 bases, with 0 bases of the junction left unmatched. Germline values: CDR1 LGHNT, CDR2 FRNRAP. This CDR3 has 12 amino acids. The clonotype comes from an adult who received the AZD1222 COVID-19 vaccine. The input for sequencing was peripheral blood, taken 28 days after the second AZD1222 dose. The chain is built from TRBV12-5 and TRBJ2-5, with 11 positions matching TRBD2. In nucleotides, the CDR3 is TGTGCTAGTGGTGGACTAGCGGGGACCCAGTACTTC. Protein: CASGGLAGTQYF.